This is a list of T cell receptor beta chains from one sample in a study of OX40 agonist ivuxolimab in advanced cancers. The repertoire was sequenced with immunoSEQ multiplex PCR; TCRdb's copy has only in-frame clones and lacks some. The sample contains tens of thousands of clones, around 90% of which appear only once. Sequencing used CD4+ or CD8+ T cells sorted from blood, obtained in a trial of the OX40 agonist ivuxolimab. The receptors here all came from an adult with an advanced solid tumor such as melanoma, head and neck, liver or kidney cancer. Each CDR3 is given with its conserved first and last residue.

>15|TRBJ1-1|TRBV15
CATSTDGTGLTEAFF
>12|TRBJ1-2|TRBV28
CASSWAGYGYTF
>14|TRBJ1-5|TRBV18
CASSPEAGNQPQHF
>15|TRBJ2-3|TRBV10-3
CAIKGTSAHTDTQYF
>15|TRBJ2-4|TRBV28
CASSFGGLAKNIQYF
>13|TRBJ1-1|TRBV7-2
CASSSPGGTEAFF
>13|TRBJ2-1|TRBV25-1
CASSDDSYNEQFF
>14|TRBJ1-2|TRBV28
CASSLWSKTHGYTF
>15|TRBJ2-1|TRBV27
CASSQGGVTYNEQFF
>15|TRBJ2-3|TRBV29-1
CSVSRTVFSTDTQYF
>14|TRBJ2-5|TRBV7-2
CASSLGVFQETQYF
>15|TRBJ1-2|TRBV19
CASSIQQSANYGYTF
>12|TRBJ2-3|TRBV28
CASSLGTDTQYF
>13|TRBJ1-2|TRBV28
CASRDVWNYGYTF
>17|TRBJ1-2|TRBV23-1
CASSQTTGGTTNYGYTF
>13|TRBJ1-4|TRBV2
CATGLEINEKLFF
>15|TRBJ2-5|TRBV28
CATTSGGVSGGTQYF
>17|TRBJ1-5|TRBV28
CASSLSGWTGGGKPQHF
>15|TRBJ2-5|TRBV5-1
CASSSQGGEKETQYF
>16|TRBJ2-3|TRBV6-6
CASSYTGALHTDTQYF
>14|TRBJ1-5|TRBV28
CASSLYGSNQPQHF
>16|TRBJ2-3|TRBV7-2
CASSLSGTSSTDTQYF
>13|TRBJ1-5|TRBV7-2
CASSPGRNQPQHF
>15|TRBJ2-3|TRBV7-2
CASSLSGPGTDTQYF